A selection of T cell receptor beta chains follows, all from one sample in a study of CD8+ T cells in alopecia areata. Profiling relied on immunoSEQ multiplex PCR, and the TCRdb table lists in-frame clones only, not all of them. The profile shows some 58,000 clones, more than 45% of them singletons. The material was CD8+ T cells sorted from blood, obtained between weeks 36 and 40, from a patient treated with tofacitinib. These TCRs come from a human donor with alopecia areata. Each CDR3 is given with its conserved first and last residue. A D gene is named only where the DNA matches it firmly. Some rows mark clone size as missing; the rest say once, few, many or name a class of expanded clone.

clone_size	d_call	v_call	j_call	cdr3_nt	cdr3_aa
few	TRBD1	TRBV29-1	TRBJ2-7	TGCAGCGTTGCTTCTCGGGACAGGGTTACAAACGAGCAGTACTTC	CSVASRDRVTNEQYF
-	-	TRBV5-1	TRBJ2-7	TGCGCCAGCAGCCCCCCCCAGGGGGGACACGAGCAGTACTTC	CASSPPQGGHEQYF
few	TRBD2	TRBV7-2	TRBJ2-7	TGTGCCAGCAGCGACGGACTAGCGGCCTCCTACGAGCAGTACTTC	CASSDGLAASYEQYF
-	TRBD2	TRBV7-9	TRBJ2-7	TGTGCCAGCAGCGCGACCGGGACTACAGCCTACGAGCAGTACTTC	CASSATGTTAYEQYF
-	-	TRBV6-6	TRBJ2-3	TGTGCCACCTCGCCCTCCGGAGATACGCAGTATTTT	CATSPSGDTQYF
few	-	TRBV19	TRBJ1-5	TGTGCCAGTTCCTTTTGGGGCAATCAGCCCCAGCATTTT	CASSFWGNQPQHF
once	TRBD2	TRBV7-2	TRBJ2-7	TGTGCCAGCAGCTTCGTAGCGGGGTCCTACGAGCAGTACTTC	CASSFVAGSYEQYF
-	-	TRBV6-5	TRBJ2-5	TGTGCCAGCAGTTACACCGGCAGACAAGAGACCCAGTACTTC	CASSYTGRQETQYF
-	TRBD2	TRBV7-6	TRBJ2-7	TGTGCCAGCAGCTCGAAGGTGGGGATAGCGGGCTACGAGCAGTACTTC	CASSSKVGIAGYEQYF
few	TRBD1	TRBV15	TRBJ2-7	TGTGCCACCAGCAGAGACAGGGGGCTCTACGAGCAGTACTTC	CATSRDRGLYEQYF
few	TRBD1	TRBV29-1	TRBJ1-4	TGCAGCGCATACGGGACAGGGAGGGAAAAACTGTTTTTT	CSAYGTGREKLFF
few	TRBD2	TRBV9	TRBJ2-1	TGTGCCAGCAGCGTACGTGTAGGGGCGGGAGGTCACAATGAGCAGTTCTTC	CASSVRVGAGGHNEQFF
-	-	TRBV30	TRBJ1-1	TGTGCCTGGAAAGTGGGCCTGAAGTCTGAAGCTTTCTTT	CAWKVGLKSEAFF
-	-	TRBV28	TRBJ1-2	TGTGCCAGCAGTTTCACGGACGATGGCTACACCTTC	CASSFTDDGYTF
few	-	TRBV25-1	TRBJ2-7	TGTGCCAGCAGTGTGAGTTACGAGCAGTACTTC	CASSVSYEQYF
-	TRBD1	TRBV27	TRBJ2-5	TGTGCCAGCAGTACTTACAGGGGTTCAGGAGAGACCCAGTACTTC	CASSTYRGSGETQYF
-	-	TRBV29-1	TRBJ1-2	TGCAGCGTTGAATCAACAGCTAACTATGGCTACACCTTC	CSVESTANYGYTF
-	TRBD1	TRBV4-1	TRBJ2-1	TGCGCCAGCAGCCAAGATCTGGGACAGGGCTTCAATGAGCAGTTCTTC	CASSQDLGQGFNEQFF
-	TRBD1	TRBV29-1	TRBJ2-4	TGCAGCGTTGAGAGACAGGGGGACATGGACATTCAGTACTTC	CSVERQGDMDIQYF
-	-	TRBV9	TRBJ1-2	TGTGCCAGCAGCGCCTCCAGGGTGGCTAACTATGGCTACACCTTC	CASSASRVANYGYTF
few	-	TRBV25-1	TRBJ1-2	TGTGCCAGCAGTGCCCAGGGGTTCGACGGCTACACCTTC	CASSAQGFDGYTF
few	-	TRBV19	TRBJ2-1	TGTGCCAGTAGTCTCGCGTACAATGAGCAGTTCTTC	CASSLAYNEQFF
few	TRBD1	TRBV27	TRBJ2-2	TGTGCCAGTTCGACAGGGCCCGAGCTGTTTTTT	CASSTGPELFF
-	-	TRBV11-3	TRBJ2-1	TGTGCCAGCAGCTTAGGAAGGTGGAATGAGCAGTTCTTC	CASSLGRWNEQFF
-	-	TRBV2	TRBJ2-7	TGTGCCAGCACTTCGAATAAATACGAGCAGTACTTC	CASTSNKYEQYF
-	-	TRBV29-1	TRBJ2-1	TGCAGCGTTGAAGTCGGAACTGGGGGTTGGGATGAGCAGTTCTTC	CSVEVGTGGWDEQFF
few	-	TRBV30	TRBJ1-2	TGTGCCTGGAGTGTAGGGGGGGCGGATGGCTACACCTTC	CAWSVGGADGYTF
-	-	TRBV7-9	TRBJ2-1	TGTGCCAGCAGCCAGGCCCAGGGACTGAACAATGAGCAGTTCTTC	CASSQAQGLNNEQFF